The clone carrying this TCR beta chain was seen only a few times. The data were taken from a study of blood T cell repertoires in COVID-19. Study as a whole: There were acute and convalescent COVID-19 samples, and they came from the United States, Italy and Spain. PBMCs, B-cell-depleted T cells, or T cells provided the cDNA or gDNA that made up the material.

Germline CDR1 is LGHDT and CDR2 is YNNKEL (reference sequence). Trimming left V 6 bases short and J 6 bases short, with 11 bases between. CDR3 length equals 13 residues. In the original workflow: Nucleated cell number was recorded as an estimate derived from reference gene primer amplification. Sequencing was performed with immunoSEQ multiplex PCR; in TCRdb, only in-frame clones are kept and a portion is missing. Clonal size and the V and J genes are those of that table, whereas D and trimming came from the DNA. The table includes about 24,000 clones, around nine tenths detected once. The sequenced sample was peripheral blood. The sequence was obtained from a human donor with acute or convalescent COVID-19. The donor label of this sample is uncertain. The chain recombines TRBV3-1 (or the pseudogene TRBV3-2) with TRBJ2-2, with D possibly matching TRBD1 (5 bases). CDR3 sequence (DNA): TGTGCCAGCAGACCAAAAGGGGCCGGGGAGCTGTTTTTT. Its protein is CASRPKGAGELFF.